A single sample gave rise to the 21 T cell receptor beta chains below, sequenced in a study of T cells after yellow fever vaccination. TCRdb independently ran MiXCR on the 5' RACE reads; one entry per CDR3 protein. The data hold over 300,000 distinct CDR3 sequences, with 4.1% observed a single time. The starting material was PBMCs, obtained 5 days after the yellow fever booster vaccination. Receptors originate from a man aged 18 to 29 who received the YFV17D yellow fever vaccine.

Only a few counts were recorded for this clonotype. A much larger clone lies one base from this, so it may be a read error. The chain links TRBV5-1 to TRBJ2-7; 8 nucleotides line up with TRBD1. This CDR3 has 16 residues. Germline CDR1 reads SGHRS; CDR2 reads YFSETQ. V lost 4 bases to trimming and J lost 2 bases; unmatched junction nucleotides: 11. The CDR3 DNA sequence: TGCGCCAGCAGCGCCCGGACAGGGCGATACACCTACGAGCAGTACTTC. Amino acid sequence: CASSARTGRYTYEQYF. The full variable domain, with the rest looked up from reference TRBV5-1 and TRBJ2-7, is KAGVTQTPRYLIKTRGQQVTLSCSPISGHRSVSWYQQTPGQGLQFLFEYFSETQRNKGNFPGRFSGRQFSNSRSEMNVSTLELGDSALYLCASSARTGRYTYEQYFGPGTRLTVT.

This clonotype was counted between two and nine times. The gene calls are TRBV15 and TRBJ2-1; D perhaps matches TRBD2 (5 bases). This CDR3 comprises 13 residues. V was clipped by 1 base and J by 6 bases, with 7 bases between them. In germline, CDR1 is LNHNV, CDR2 YYDKDF (reference sequence). The CDR3 DNA reads as TGTGCCACCAGCAGAGTCGGGGTCAATGAGCAGTTCTTC. The encoded protein is CATSRVGVNEQFF.

CDR3: CASSPPGLAGEETQYF. In nucleotides, the CDR3 is TGTGCCAGCAGCCCTCCGGGACTAGCGGGGGAAGAGACCCAGTACTTC. The chain combines TRBV5-4 with TRBJ2-5; 14 bases match TRBD2. The ends lost 4 bases at V and 3 bases at J; junction bases unmatched: 5. CDR3 size: 16 residues. The germline CDR1 and CDR2 sequences are SGHNT and YYREEE (reference sequence). Combining the CDR3 with reference TRBV5-4 and TRBJ2-5 gives the whole variable domain ETGVTQSPTHLIKTRGQQVTLRCSSQSGHNTVSWYQQALGQGPQFIFQYYREEENGRGNFPPRFSGLQFPNYSSELNVNALELDDSALYLCASSPPGLAGEETQYFGPGTRLLVL.

The rearrangement joins TRBV20-1 to TRBJ2-3; a possible D gene is TRBD2 (6 bases). This CDR3 region has 13 residues. CDR1 is DFQATT and CDR2 is SNEGSKA in the germline V gene (reference sequence). Trimming shortened V by 6 bases and J by 2 bases, and 12 bases separated the two germline ends. Here the CDR3 reads CSAQGLLTDTQYF. The CDR3 bases are TGCAGTGCCCAGGGACTCCTCACAGATACGCAGTATTTT.

This clonotype turned up a few times. Written as DNA, the CDR3 is TGTGCCAGCAGCCATAGTCCCGGGACAGAGTATAGCAATCAGCCCCAGCATTTT. This sequence encodes CASSHSPGTEYSNQPQHF. The chain links TRBV5-5 to TRBJ1-5; TRBD1 matches at 7 bases. The V segment lost 4 bases and the J segment 0 bases; nucleotides outside the gene matches: 13. CDR1 is SGHKS, CDR2 YYEKEE, per germline (reference sequence). The CDR3 has 18 residues.

This clonotype was seen a few times. This sequence joins TRBV27 and TRBJ1-6; 11 nucleotides line up with TRBD1. Looked up from germline, CDR1 is MNHEY and CDR2 is SMNVEV (reference sequence). This CDR3 comprises 17 residues. The V segment lost 6 bases and the J segment 10 bases; nucleotides outside the gene matches: 14. The CDR3 DNA follows: TGTGCCAGCAGCCCCTGGGCATCGGACAGGGGGCGCTCACCCCTCCACTTT. Amino acid sequence: CASSPWASDRGRSPLHF.

At least ten counts were recorded for this clonotype. This sequence joins TRBV11-2 and TRBJ2-2; tentative D call: TRBD1 (6 bases). Trimming removed 4 bases from V and 4 bases from J, with 7 bases in between. The CDR3 consists of 13 residues. Looked up from germline, CDR1 is SGHAT and CDR2 is FQNNGV. The CDR3 spells CASSYRVTGELFF. DNA for the CDR3: TGTGCCAGCAGCTACAGGGTCACCGGGGAGCTGTTTTTT.

This clonotype has ten or more counts. The V gene is TRBV20-1, the J gene TRBJ2-7; TRBD1 matches at 7 bases. The CDR3 totals 13 residues. The germline CDR1 and CDR2 sequences are DFQATT and SNEGSKA (reference sequence). J lost 2 bases, V lost 5 bases, and 6 bases had no gene match. CDR3 amino acids: CSAPRQGTYEQYF. In nucleotides, the CDR3 is TGCAGTGCTCCCCGACAGGGAACCTACGAGCAGTACTTC.

This clonotype has just a few counts. The rearrangement uses TRBV7-2 and TRBJ2-1; D unresolved. CDR3 length equals 13 residues. Germline lookup yields CDR1 SGHTA and CDR2 FQGNSA. V gave up 3 bases and J gave up 4 bases, with 7 bases separating them. CDR3 loop: CASSFNRYNEQFF. CDR3 nucleotides: TGTGCCAGCAGCTTCAACCGGTACAATGAGCAGTTCTTC.

This clonotype was seen more than once but under ten times. V and J are TRBV5-1 and TRBJ2-7; 8 bases are shared with TRBD2. This CDR3 spans 15 amino acids. J was trimmed by 3 bases and V by 1 base; bases with no gene match: 6. Germline V CDR1 and CDR2: SGHRS, YFSETQ. CDR3 loop: CASSLQSGGFYEQYF. The CDR3 DNA reads as TGCGCCAGCAGCTTGCAGAGCGGGGGATTCTACGAGCAGTACTTC.

This clonotype was seen only a few times. V usage is TRBV5-1 and J usage is TRBJ1-1; maybe TRBD1 (6 bases). Germline V CDR1 and CDR2: SGHRS, YFSETQ. This CDR3 is 17 amino acids long. V was shortened by 0 bases and J by 5 bases, with 20 bases between the two germline ends. Written as DNA, the CDR3 is TGCGCCAGCAGCTTGGAGGGACAAGGGAGTATGAGAACTGAAGCTTTCTTT. Amino acid sequence: CASSLEGQGSMRTEAFF.

In this sample, this clonotype turned up many times. V is TRBV7-2 and J is TRBJ2-1; 11 bases map to TRBD2. Germline trimming cut 1 base from V and 3 bases from J; bases unmatched to any gene: 2. CDR1 and CDR2 from the germline V gene are SGHTA and FQGNSA. This CDR3 spans 16 amino acids. CDR3 residues: CASSLDSGGGYNEQFF. CDR3 DNA sequence: TGTGCCAGCAGCTTAGATAGCGGGGGGGGCTACAATGAGCAGTTCTTC. Drawing the rest from reference TRBV7-2 and TRBJ2-1, the complete variable domain is GAGVSQSPSNKVTEKGKDVELRCDPISGHTALYWYRQSLGQGLEFLIYFQGNSAPDKSGLPSDRFSAERTGGSVSTLTIQRTQQEDSAVYLCASSLDSGGGYNEQFFGPGTRLTVL.

The chain is built from TRBV23-1 and TRBJ2-7, with D possibly being TRBD2 (7 bases). TRBV23-1 is annotated as an ORF whose role is uncertain. This CDR3 contains 15 residues. Trimming stripped 0 bases from V and 5 bases from J, with 14 bases between. CDR3 coding DNA: TGCGCCAGCAGTCAATCGGGAGGGGGAAGGGACGAGCAGTACGTC. Translation: CASSQSGGGRDEQYV.

This clonotype was seen many times. This chain joins TRBV12-3 or TRBV12-4 and TRBJ1-2; 8 nucleotides line up with TRBD1. Germline trimming cut 7 bases from V and 3 bases from J; bases unmatched to any gene: 7. CDR3 length: 14 amino acids. The CDR3 region has the DNA TGTGCCAGCACCTTGGACAGGGCCTACTATGGCTACACCTTC. Translation gives CASTLDRAYYGYTF.

V gene TRBV12-3 or TRBV12-4 combines with J gene TRBJ1-3; 11 bases match TRBD1. The junction had 3 bases not matched to a gene; V was cut back by 6 bases and J by 2 bases. The length of the CDR3 is 15 residues. CDR3 sequence reads: CASRQGQGAGNTIYF. In DNA form, the CDR3 reads TGTGCCAGCAGACAGGGACAGGGGGCTGGAAACACCATATATTTT.

The rearrangement joins TRBV28 to TRBJ1-5; 8 nucleotides match TRBD1. The CDR3 sequence is 15 residues long. In germline, CDR1 is MDHEN, CDR2 SYDVKM. V gave up 2 bases and J gave up 5 bases; unmatched junction bases: 5. The CDR3 region is CASSLGSQGDQPQHF. In DNA, the CDR3 is TGTGCCAGCAGTTTAGGTTCACAGGGGGATCAGCCCCAGCATTTT.

This clonotype was seen a handful of times. The chain is built from TRBV5-1 and TRBJ2-7; TRBD1 agrees at 7 bases. Trimming cost V 4 bases and J 6 bases; bases outside gene matches: 10. Germline assignment: CDR1 SGHRS and CDR2 YFSETQ. This CDR3 comprises 14 residues. The CDR3 DNA reads as TGCGCCAGCAGCCTACAGGGGACAGATTCCGAGCAGTACGTC. It is translated as CASSLQGTDSEQYV.

This sequence joins TRBV7-9 and TRBJ2-2, with TRBD1 identical over 7 bases. In germline, CDR1 is SEHNR, CDR2 FQNEAQ (reference sequence). The CDR3 runs 17 residues. V gave up 7 bases and J gave up 7 bases; unmatched junction bases: 18. CDR3: CASTLYRGEGHGGELFF. The CDR3 nucleotides are TGTGCCAGCACCCTATACAGGGGCGAGGGACATGGCGGGGAGCTGTTTTTT.

This chain joins TRBV14 and TRBJ1-4; a weak D match, TRBD1 (6 bases). CDR1 SGHDN and CDR2 FVKESK come from the germline V gene. The CDR3 consists of 15 residues. The V end lost 2 bases, the J end lost 6 bases, and 13 bases lay between the germline ends. Here the CDR3 reads CASSQWTAEDEKLFF. The CDR3 nucleotides are TGTGCCAGCAGCCAATGGACAGCTGAGGATGAAAAACTGTTTTTT.

This clonotype was counted only a few times. CDR3 DNA sequence: TGTGCCAGCATCGGCTTCGTGTCGGCCAACATAAACCGGGGGAACACTGAAGCTTTCTTT. Protein product: CASIGFVSANINRGNTEAFF. This chain uses TRBV6-5 with TRBJ1-1; no firm D call. Per the germline V gene, CDR1 is MNHEY and CDR2 is SVGAGI. V was shortened by 7 bases and J by 1 base, with 31 bases between the two germline ends. The CDR3 consists of 20 residues.

This clonotype was seen a few times. The rearrangement links TRBV12-3 or TRBV12-4 to TRBJ2-3, with 11 bases identical to TRBD2. With V trimmed by 4 bases and J by 3 bases, 6 bases remained unmatched. The CDR3 runs to 16 residues. In DNA form, the CDR3 reads TGTGCCAGCAGTTCCCATAGCGGGGGGGCGACAGATACGCAGTATTTT. Residues: CASSSHSGGATDTQYF.